This entry describes one T cell receptor (beta chain). Its antigen is unidentified. These data are taken from a study of blood T cells in healthy people across ages. The germline V and J ends were trimmed by 0 bases and 6 bases, with 14 bases remaining between them. The CDR3 runs 15 residues. Germline V gene lookup returns CDR1 SGHTA and CDR2 FQGNSA. A sample-barcoded 5' primer and a J-beta primer mix were used in a second PCR of about 7 to 12 cycles. Each cDNA molecule was tagged by a template-switch adaptor with 12 random nucleotides. Individual samples furnished no less than 3 million CDR3-containing paired-end reads apiece. TCRdb reanalysed the 5' RACE reads using MiXCR and keeps one entry per CDR3 protein. The sample consists of hundreds of thousands of distinct CDR3 sequences, under 50% of them appearing once. Points from the study as a whole: The lack of PBMC sorting stopped any conclusive naive versus antigen-experienced comparison. Roughly linear declines in TCR beta diversity per million T cells occurred with age.

The specimen was blood. This clonotype originated in a man aged 30-40 years in good health. The rearrangement uses TRBV7-2 and TRBJ1-2; weak D call: TRBD1 (5 bases). CDR3 bases: TGTGCCAGCAGCTTAGCCTCATCGGGGCGGAATGGCTACACCTTC. Its protein is CASSLASSGRNGYTF.